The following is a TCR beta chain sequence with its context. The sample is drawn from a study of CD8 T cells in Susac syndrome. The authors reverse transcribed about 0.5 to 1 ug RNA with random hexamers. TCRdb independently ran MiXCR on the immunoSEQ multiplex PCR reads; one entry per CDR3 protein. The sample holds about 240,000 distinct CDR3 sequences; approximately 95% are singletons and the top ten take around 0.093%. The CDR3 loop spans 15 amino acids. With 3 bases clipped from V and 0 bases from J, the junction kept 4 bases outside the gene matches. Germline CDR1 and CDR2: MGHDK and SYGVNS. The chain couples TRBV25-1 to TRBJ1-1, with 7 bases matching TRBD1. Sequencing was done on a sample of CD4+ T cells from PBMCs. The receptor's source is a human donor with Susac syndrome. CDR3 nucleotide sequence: TGTGCCAGCAGTGAGACAGGGCTAATGAACACTGAAGCTTTCTTT. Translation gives CASSETGLMNTEAFF.